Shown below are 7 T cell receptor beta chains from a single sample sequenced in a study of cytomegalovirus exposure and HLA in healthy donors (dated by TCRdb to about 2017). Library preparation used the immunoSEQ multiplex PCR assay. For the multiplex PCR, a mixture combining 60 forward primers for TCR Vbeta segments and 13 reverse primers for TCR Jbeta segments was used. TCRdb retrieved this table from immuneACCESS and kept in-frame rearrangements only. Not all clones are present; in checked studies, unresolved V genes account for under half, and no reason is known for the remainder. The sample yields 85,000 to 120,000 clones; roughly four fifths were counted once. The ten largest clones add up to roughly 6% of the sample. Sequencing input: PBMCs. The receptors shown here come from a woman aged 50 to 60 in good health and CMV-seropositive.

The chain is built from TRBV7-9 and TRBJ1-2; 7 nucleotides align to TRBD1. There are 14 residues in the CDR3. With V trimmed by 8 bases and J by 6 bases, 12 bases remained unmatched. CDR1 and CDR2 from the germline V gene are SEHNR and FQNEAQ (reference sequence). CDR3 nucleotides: TGTGCCAGCCAATCTGGGTACAGGGGTAATGGCTACACCTTC. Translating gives CASQSGYRGNGYTF.

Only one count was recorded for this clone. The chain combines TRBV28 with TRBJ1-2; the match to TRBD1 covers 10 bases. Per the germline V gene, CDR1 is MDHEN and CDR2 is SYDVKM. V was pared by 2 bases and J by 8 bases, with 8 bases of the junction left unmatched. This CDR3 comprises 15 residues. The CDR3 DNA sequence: TGTGCCAGCAGTTTAGCGAGACAGGGGGCTGACGGCTACACCTTC. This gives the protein CASSLARQGADGYTF.

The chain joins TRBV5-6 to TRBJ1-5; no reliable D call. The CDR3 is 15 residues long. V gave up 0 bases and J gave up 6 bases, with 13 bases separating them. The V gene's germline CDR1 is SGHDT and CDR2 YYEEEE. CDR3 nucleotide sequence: TGTGCCAGCAGCTTGGGTCCCTCCTCGGGTCAGCCCCAGCATTTT. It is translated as CASSLGPSSGQPQHF.

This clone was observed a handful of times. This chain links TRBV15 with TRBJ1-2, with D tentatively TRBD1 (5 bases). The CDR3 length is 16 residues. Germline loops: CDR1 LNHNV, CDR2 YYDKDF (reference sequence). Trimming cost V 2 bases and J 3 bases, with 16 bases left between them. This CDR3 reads CATSRRSGKSYYGYTF. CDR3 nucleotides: TGTGCCACCAGCAGACGTTCAGGGAAGTCGTACTATGGCTACACCTTC.

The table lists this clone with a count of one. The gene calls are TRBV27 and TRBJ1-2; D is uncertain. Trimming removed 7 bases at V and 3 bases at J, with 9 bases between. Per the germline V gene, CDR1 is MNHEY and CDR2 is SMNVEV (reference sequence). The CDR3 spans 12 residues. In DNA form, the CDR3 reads TGTGCCAGCAAACGGGAAGACTATGGCTACACCTTC. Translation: CASKREDYGYTF.

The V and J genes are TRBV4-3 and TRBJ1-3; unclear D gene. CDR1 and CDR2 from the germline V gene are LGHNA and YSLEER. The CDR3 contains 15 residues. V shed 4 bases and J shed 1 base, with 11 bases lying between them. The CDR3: CASSLLLGSGNTIYF. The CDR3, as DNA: TGCGCCAGCAGCCTCCTACTCGGGTCTGGAAACACCATATATTTT.

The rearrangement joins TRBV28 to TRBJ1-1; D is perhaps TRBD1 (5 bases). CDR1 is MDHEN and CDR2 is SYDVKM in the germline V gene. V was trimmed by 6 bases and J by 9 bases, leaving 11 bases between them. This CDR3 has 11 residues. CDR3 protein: CASRFRVQAFF. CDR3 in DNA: TGTGCCAGCAGATTCAGGGTACAAGCTTTCTTT.